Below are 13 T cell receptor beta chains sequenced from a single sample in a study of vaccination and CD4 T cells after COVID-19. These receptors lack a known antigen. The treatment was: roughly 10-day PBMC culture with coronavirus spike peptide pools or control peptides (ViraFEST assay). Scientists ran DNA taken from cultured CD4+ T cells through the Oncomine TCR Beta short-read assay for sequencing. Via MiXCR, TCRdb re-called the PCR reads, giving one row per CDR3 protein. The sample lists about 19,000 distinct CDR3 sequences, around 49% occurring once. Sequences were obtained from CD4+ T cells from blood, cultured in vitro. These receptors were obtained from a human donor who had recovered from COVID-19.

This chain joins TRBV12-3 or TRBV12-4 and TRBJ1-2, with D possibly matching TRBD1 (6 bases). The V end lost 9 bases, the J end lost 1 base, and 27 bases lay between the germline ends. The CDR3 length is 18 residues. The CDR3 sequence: CASIPRAPSGDINYGYTF. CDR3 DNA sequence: TGTGCCAGTATTCCCCGAGCCCCATCAGGGGACATTAACTATGGCTACACCTTC.

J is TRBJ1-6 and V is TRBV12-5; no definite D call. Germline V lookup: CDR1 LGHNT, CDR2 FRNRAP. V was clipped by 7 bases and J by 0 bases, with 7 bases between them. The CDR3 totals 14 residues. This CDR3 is CASALSSYNSPLHF. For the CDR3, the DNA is TGTGCTAGTGCTTTAAGCTCCTATAATTCACCCCTCCACTTT.

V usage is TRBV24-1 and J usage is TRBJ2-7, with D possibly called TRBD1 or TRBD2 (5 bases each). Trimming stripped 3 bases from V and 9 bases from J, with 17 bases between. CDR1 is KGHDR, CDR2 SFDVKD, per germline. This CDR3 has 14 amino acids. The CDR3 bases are TGTGCCACCAGTGATCCGGGACGCGCCATCGGGCAGTACTTC. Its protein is CATSDPGRAIGQYF.

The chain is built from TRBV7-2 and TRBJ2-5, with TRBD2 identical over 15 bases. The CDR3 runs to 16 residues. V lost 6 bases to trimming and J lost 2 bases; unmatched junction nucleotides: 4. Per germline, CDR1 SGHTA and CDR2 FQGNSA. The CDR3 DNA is TGTGCCAGCAGACGCGGACTAGCGGGGGGGCAAGAGACCCAGTACTTC. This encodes CASRRGLAGGQETQYF.

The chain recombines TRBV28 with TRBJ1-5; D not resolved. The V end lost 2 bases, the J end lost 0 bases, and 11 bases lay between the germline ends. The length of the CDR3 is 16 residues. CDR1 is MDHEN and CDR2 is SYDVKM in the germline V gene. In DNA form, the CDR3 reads TGTGCCAGCAGTTTAGTACACCTGGATAGCAATCAGCCCCAGCATTTT. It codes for CASSLVHLDSNQPQHF.

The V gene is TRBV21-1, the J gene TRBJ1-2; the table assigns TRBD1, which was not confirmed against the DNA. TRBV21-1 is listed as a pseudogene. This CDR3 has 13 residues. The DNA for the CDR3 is TGTGCCAGCAGCAAAGTCGGCAGGGGTGGCTACACCTTC. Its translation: CASSKVGRGGYTF.

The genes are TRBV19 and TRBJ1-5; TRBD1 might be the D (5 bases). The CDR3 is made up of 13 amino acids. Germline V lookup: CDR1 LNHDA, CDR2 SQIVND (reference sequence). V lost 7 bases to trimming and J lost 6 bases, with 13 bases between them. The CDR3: CASTTGGAQPQHF. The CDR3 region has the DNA TGTGCCAGTACCACGGGGGGTGCTCAGCCCCAGCATTTT.

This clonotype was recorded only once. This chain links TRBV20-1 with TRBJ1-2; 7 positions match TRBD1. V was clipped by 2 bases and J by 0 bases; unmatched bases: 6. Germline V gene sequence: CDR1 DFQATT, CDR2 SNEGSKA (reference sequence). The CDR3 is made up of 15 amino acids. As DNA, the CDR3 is TGCAGTGCTAGAATACCGGGACAGACTAACTATGGCTACACCTTC. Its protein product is CSARIPGQTNYGYTF.

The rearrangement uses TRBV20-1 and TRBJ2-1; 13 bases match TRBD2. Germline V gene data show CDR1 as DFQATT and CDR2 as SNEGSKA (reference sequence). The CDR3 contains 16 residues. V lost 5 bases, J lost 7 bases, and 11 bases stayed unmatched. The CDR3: CSARSPGTSGTNEQFF. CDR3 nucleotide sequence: TGCAGTGCTCGAAGCCCCGGGACTAGCGGGACAAATGAGCAGTTCTTC.

The CDR3 coding sequence is TGTGCCAGCAGTTTAGGCAGGGTGAATAATTCACCCCTCCACTTT. Translated: CASSLGRVNNSPLHF. The chain joins TRBV27 to TRBJ1-6, with D maybe TRBD1 (5 bases). CDR1 and CDR2 from the germline V gene are MNHEY and SMNVEV (reference sequence). The CDR3 has 15 amino acids. Trimming shortened V by 2 bases and J by 5 bases, and 10 bases separated the two germline ends.

CDR3 region: CASSLAVGETQYF. For the CDR3, the DNA is TGTGCCAGCAGCTTAGCCGTGGGGGAGACCCAGTACTTC. The J gene is TRBJ2-5, the V gene TRBV11-3; D gene unclear. V gave up 1 base and J gave up 5 bases, with 8 bases separating them. The CDR3 is 13 residues long. The germline gives CDR1 SGHNT, CDR2 YENEEA.

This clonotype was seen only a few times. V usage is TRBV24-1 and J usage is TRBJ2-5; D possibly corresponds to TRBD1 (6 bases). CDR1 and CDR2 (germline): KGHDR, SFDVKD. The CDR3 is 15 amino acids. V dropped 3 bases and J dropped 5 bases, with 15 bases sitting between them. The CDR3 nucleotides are TGTGCCACCAGTGATCAAAGACAGGTCCCGGAGACCCAGTACTTC. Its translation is CATSDQRQVPETQYF.

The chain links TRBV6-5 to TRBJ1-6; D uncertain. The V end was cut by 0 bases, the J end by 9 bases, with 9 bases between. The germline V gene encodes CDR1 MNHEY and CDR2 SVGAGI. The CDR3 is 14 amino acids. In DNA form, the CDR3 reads TGTGCCAGCAGTTACTCAGGGAACGGTTCACCCCTCCACTTT. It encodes CASSYSGNGSPLHF.